This TCR beta chain was observed in a study of PD-1 blockade in classical Hodgkin lymphoma. Study findings and constraints: Relative to healthy donors, newly diagnosed patients reportedly had lower baseline TCR diversity, which was reported as lower still in relapsed/refractory patients. Repertoire differences have undefined causes, possibly disease activity or prior therapy.

TCRdb's table, derived via immunoSEQ multiplex PCR, lists solely in-frame clones and lacks some. The repertoire consists of tens of thousands of clones, with more than 75% occurring once and the leading ten covering roughly 5.3%. Described time point: newly diagnosed, previously untreated cHL patient sample. It was PBMCs in newly diagnosed, untreated classical Hodgkin lymphoma that served as comparison. Notes on this clone: What it binds is unknown.

Material: peripheral blood mononuclear cells (PBMCs). The TCR was taken from a human donor with classical Hodgkin lymphoma.

The chain's CDR3 is CASSQEGVFPGGSDTQYF. CDR3 in DNA: TGCGCCAGCAGCCAAGAGGGGGTATTTCCCGGGGGGTCAGATACGCAGTATTTT. The J gene is TRBJ2-3, the V gene TRBV4-1; TRBD2 aligns across 7 bases. J was trimmed by 4 bases and V by 0 bases; bases with no gene match: 13. The length of the CDR3 is 18 residues. Germline CDR1 and CDR2: MGHRA and YSYEKL.